The 8 T cell receptor beta chains presented below share a single source sample, sequenced in a study of human T cells and chemical hapten exposure. TCRdb independently ran MiXCR on the RACE reads; one entry per CDR3 protein. This table holds tens of thousands of distinct CDR3 sequences, about 9.3% found once. The time point was: pre-sensitization, week 0. As for treatment: therapeutic diphenylcyclopropenone sensitization with weekly scalp DPC. Total RNA was isolated from whole blood that had not been fractionated. The source was whole blood, collected in connection with sensitization to the hapten diphenylcyclopropenone (DPC). Receptors originate from a man aged 50-59 years with alopecia areata. Some clones in this sample may be carry-over from other donors' samples.

This clonotype occurred many times. The junction shows a germline mismatch at one end, possibly a read error. This chain joins TRBV5-6 and TRBJ2-1; TRBD1 matches at 10 bases. Germline CDR1 is SGHDT and CDR2 is YYEEEE. There are 16 residues in the CDR3. CDR3 coding DNA: TGTGCCAGCAGCTCTTCCGGGACAGGGGAGAGGAATGGGCAGTTCTTC. This gives the protein CASSSSGTGERNGQFF. Full variable domain (missing parts from reference TRBV5-6 and TRBJ2-1): DAGVTQSPTHLIKTRGQQVTLRCSPKSGHDTVSWYQQALGQGPQFIFQYYEEEERQRGNFPDRFSGHQFPNYSSELNVNALLLGDSALYLCASSSSGTGERNGQFFGPGTRLTVL.

The V gene is TRBV5-1, the J gene TRBJ1-6; D not certain. CDR3 size: 15 residues. Germline CDR1 SGHRS, CDR2 YFSETQ. The V end was cut by 3 bases, the J end by 4 bases, with 11 bases between. The CDR3 nucleotides read TGCGCCAGCAGCTACGCCCTCCAATATAATTCACCCCTCCACTTT. Protein product: CASSYALQYNSPLHF.

This clonotype was detected ten times or more. The rearrangement links TRBV20-1 to TRBJ1-3; 8 nucleotides align to TRBD1. The trim removed 6 bases at V and 0 bases at J, leaving 4 bases unmatched. The length of the CDR3 is 14 residues. Germline CDR1 and CDR2: DFQATT and SNEGSKA (reference sequence). The CDR3 DNA reads TGCAGTGCCACTGACAGGGGCTCTGGAAACACCATATATTTT. Translating it yields CSATDRGSGNTIYF.

This clonotype was observed many times. This chain connects TRBV11-1 to TRBJ2-7; weak D call: TRBD2 (5 bases). Looked up from germline, CDR1 is SGHAT and CDR2 is FQDESV (reference sequence). V dropped 4 bases and J dropped 1 base, with 11 bases sitting between them. The CDR3 covers 14 residues. The CDR3 sequence is CASSSVSGSYEQYF. The CDR3 nucleotides read TGTGCCAGCAGCTCCGTATCGGGGTCCTACGAGCAGTACTTC.

This clonotype was detected ten times or more. The chain is built from TRBV11-2 and TRBJ1-1; a possible D gene is TRBD1 (5 bases). The CDR3 runs 13 residues. CDR1 and CDR2 (germline): SGHAT, FQNNGV. V gave up 5 bases and J gave up 0 bases, with 7 bases separating them. CDR3 sequence reads: CASSAGLNTEAFF. The CDR3 coding sequence is TGTGCCAGCAGCGCGGGACTGAACACTGAAGCTTTCTTT.

This clonotype was detected ten times or more. This rearrangement joins TRBV29-1 to TRBJ2-1; no firm D call. Germline V gene data show CDR1 as SQVTM and CDR2 as ANQGSEA. Trimming shortened V by 0 bases and J by 4 bases, and 4 bases separated the two germline ends. This CDR3 is 12 amino acids long. The CDR3 DNA is TGCAGCGTTGAAGAACTATACAATGAGCAGTTCTTC. It specifies CSVEELYNEQFF.

This clonotype was picked up many times. V is TRBV12-3 or TRBV12-4 and J is TRBJ2-1, with TRBD2 matching 15 bases. V dropped 0 bases and J dropped 0; count of bases not matched to a gene: 15. This CDR3 has 23 amino acids. The CDR3 is CASSLAGGGLAGGPTGSYNEQFF. The CDR3 region has the DNA TGTGCCAGCAGTTTAGCGGGGGGAGGACTAGCGGGAGGGCCAACGGGCTCCTACAATGAGCAGTTCTTC.

This clonotype appeared once. V and J are TRBV5-1 and TRBJ2-1; no definite D call. Germline assignment: CDR1 SGHRS and CDR2 YFSETQ. The ends were cut back, 0 bases at V and 9 bases at J, with 7 bases in the middle. The CDR3 has 12 residues. The CDR3 is CASSLGAGEQFF. CDR3 in DNA: TGCGCCAGCAGCTTGGGAGCTGGTGAGCAGTTCTTC.